The 25 T cell receptor beta chains reported below all come from one sample, sequenced in a study of post-analysis software for immune sequencing data. General study findings and limits: Included in a set of a few TRBV segments more frequent in patients than controls were TRBV5-6, TRBV5-1 and TRBV20-1.

These receptors have no known antigen. TCR beta cDNA libraries included unique molecular identifiers. TCRdb redid the calling of the PCR reads with MiXCR, one entry per CDR3 protein. The repertoire holds approximately 160,000 distinct CDR3 sequences, with about 29% as singletons. The sample comprised blood. The receptors here all came from a girl under 18 with multiple sclerosis.

Note on this clonotype: Possible read error: a much larger clone is one base away. The genes are TRBV10-2 and TRBJ2-5, with D perhaps matching TRBD2 (5 bases). This CDR3 has 10 amino acids. V dropped 9 bases and J dropped 11 bases, with 13 bases sitting between them. Germline CDR1 WSHSY, CDR2 SAAADI. CDR3: CASAEGAQYF. The DNA of the CDR3 is TGCGCCAGTGCCGAGGGCGCACAGTACTTC.

This chain uses TRBV3-1 with TRBJ1-4; D is perhaps TRBD1 (5 bases). In germline, CDR1 is LGHDT, CDR2 YNNKEL (reference sequence). CDR3 length: 16 amino acids. V lost 5 bases and J 8 bases, leaving 21 bases between the germline ends. This CDR3 is CASSEGYAGTGEKLFF. CDR3 DNA: TGTGCCAGCAGCGAAGGATATGCGGGTACAGGAGAAAAACTGTTTTTT.

The chain uses TRBV12-5 and TRBJ1-1; D not resolved. CDR3 length: 11 amino acids. With 5 bases removed from V and 0 bases from J, the gap between germline ends came to 1 base. Germline V lookup: CDR1 LGHNT, CDR2 FRNRAP. The chain's CDR3 is CASGLNTEAFF. In DNA, the CDR3 is TGTGCTAGTGGTCTGAACACTGAAGCTTTCTTT.

There are many counts of this clonotype. This chain connects TRBV7-2 to TRBJ2-7; 7 positions agree with TRBD1. Trimming took 5 bases from V and 3 from J; bases not matched to a gene: 7. The CDR3 runs 14 residues. CDR1 SGHTA and CDR2 FQGNSA come from the germline V gene. The DNA of the CDR3 is TGTGCCAGCAGCCCCGGACAGGTCCTCTACGAGCAGTACTTC. Translated: CASSPGQVLYEQYF.

A word on this clonotype: This may be a read error: a much more frequent sequence differs by one nucleotide. The V gene is TRBV10-3, the J gene TRBJ2-5; D not resolved. This CDR3 has 16 residues. Germline lookup yields CDR1 ENHRY and CDR2 SYGVKD. The CDR3 region is CAIGESQILARETQYF. The DNA for the CDR3 is TGTGCCATCGGTGAGAGTCAGATACTTGCTCGAGAGACCCAGTACTTC.

The V and J genes are TRBV20-1 and TRBJ2-5, with 10 bases aligning to TRBD2. The assigned J gene may be wrong: the sequence end matches TRBJ2-7 better. The CDR3 is 14 residues long. CDR1 is DFQATT, CDR2 SNEGSKA, per germline (reference sequence). The CDR3 loop reads CSAVRGTSVDEQYF. CDR3 nucleotides: TGCAGTGCCGTGCGTGGGACTAGCGTCGACGAGCAGTACTTC.

This clonotype appeared a few times. The chain joins TRBV7-2 to TRBJ2-3; 9 positions match TRBD2. CDR1 SGHTA and CDR2 FQGNSA come from the germline V gene. The CDR3 is made up of 15 amino acids. Unmatched junction bases numbered 6, after V lost 3 bases and J lost 5 bases. In DNA form, the CDR3 reads TGTGCCAGCAGCTTTGGCGGGAGGGCCCTAGATACGCAGTATTTT. Its translation: CASSFGGRALDTQYF.

This clonotype appeared many times. This sequence joins TRBV5-4 and TRBJ2-4; a weak D match, TRBD1 (6 bases). V gave up 2 bases and J gave up 6 bases, with 15 bases separating them. The germline CDR1 and CDR2 sequences are SGHNT and YYREEE (reference sequence). The CDR3 runs 15 residues. The CDR3 nucleotides are TGTGCCAGCAGCTTAGGGGGAACAGGGTTAAACATTCAGTACTTC. Protein sequence: CASSLGGTGLNIQYF.

This clonotype was observed a single time. The chain recombines TRBV5-1 with TRBJ1-6, with TRBD1 matching over 10 bases. The CDR3 is made up of 14 amino acids. Germline V gene sequence: CDR1 SGHRS, CDR2 YFSETQ. Trimming at V came to 7 bases and at J to 11 bases, leaving 9 bases not matched to a gene. The CDR3 loop reads CASDETGGSPPLHF. The DNA for the CDR3 is TGCGCCAGCGATGAGACAGGGGGCAGTCCACCCCTCCACTTT.

A remark on this clonotype: This sequence may be a read error, since a much larger clone differs from it by one base. This sequence joins TRBV20-1 and TRBJ2-1; a weak D match, TRBD2 (5 bases). Germline V gene data show CDR1 as DFQATT and CDR2 as SNEGSKA (reference sequence). V dropped 5 bases and J dropped 12 bases, with 14 bases sitting between them. There are 11 residues in the CDR3. The CDR3, as DNA: TGCAGTGCTCGGCTAGCCGAACGGCAGTTCTTC. It translates to CSARLAERQFF.

To note about this clonotype: A much larger clone differs from this one at a single base, so this may be a read error. The rearrangement joins TRBV4-1 to TRBJ2-5; no definite D call. CDR1 and CDR2 from the germline V gene are MGHRA and YSYEKL. The CDR3 spans 15 residues. Trimming took 3 bases from V and 11 from J, leaving 22 bases between them. The CDR3: CASSHGPLAPPEQYF. CDR3 in DNA: TGCGCCAGCAGCCATGGGCCCTTGGCTCCACCTGAGCAGTACTTC.

Of note for this clonotype: A read error is possible here, since a much larger clone lies one base away. The chain couples TRBV10-3 to TRBJ2-1; D remains ambiguous. This CDR3 is 15 amino acids long. Germline CDR1 ENHRY, CDR2 SYGVKD. CDR3: CAISESPFSCNEQFF. The CDR3, as DNA: TGTGCCATCAGTGAGTCCCCATTCTCCTGCAATGAGCAGTTCTTC.

In its sample, this clonotype was seen many times. As DNA, the CDR3 is TGTGCCAGCAGTGCAAGGGACGAGCAGTACTTC. Translation: CASSARDEQYF. The chain links TRBV6-1 to TRBJ2-7; D is undetermined. This CDR3 contains 11 residues. Looked up from germline, CDR1 is MNHNS and CDR2 is SASEGT. V was clipped by 4 bases and J by 5 bases, with 6 bases between them.

The chain recombines TRBV9 with TRBJ2-2, with a tentative D call TRBD2 (7 bases). The germline V and J ends were trimmed by 4 bases and 4 bases, with 20 bases remaining between them. The germline gives CDR1 SGDLS, CDR2 YYNGEE. The CDR3 loop spans 17 amino acids. The CDR3 DNA is TGTGCCAGCAGCACCCCCGCGGGGGCAGGGTTCACCGGGGAGCTGTTTTTT. This translates into CASSTPAGAGFTGELFF.

Comments on this clonotype: One end of the junction varies from germline; a read error may be responsible. The chain recombines TRBV14 with TRBJ1-4; D perhaps matches TRBD1 (6 bases). Per the germline V gene, CDR1 is SGHDN and CDR2 is FVKESK. The CDR3 spans 14 residues. DNA for the CDR3: TGTGCCAGCAGCAGGGGGGCTCGTAATGAAAAACCGTTTTTT. Translating it yields CASSRGARNEKPFF.

Note on this clonotype: A single base separates this from a much larger clone, so it may be a read error. V is TRBV27 and J is TRBJ2-7; no definite D call. The CDR3 extends over 13 amino acids. Germline V CDR1 and CDR2: MNHEY, SMNVEV (reference sequence). The CDR3 sequence is CASNLSSSYEQYF. The CDR3 nucleotides read TGTGCCAGCAATTTATCCAGCTCCTACGAGCAGTACTTC.

Note on this clonotype: Possible read error: a much larger clone is one base away. V usage is TRBV5-8 and J usage is TRBJ2-1; 9 positions match TRBD2. CDR3 length equals 17 residues. V lost 3 bases to trimming and J lost 4 bases; unmatched junction nucleotides: 11. Germline CDR1 reads SGHTS; CDR2 reads YDEGEE. CDR3 sequence: CASSSSLAGVRYNEQFF. CDR3 sequence (DNA): TGTGCCAGCAGCTCCAGTTTAGCGGGAGTTCGGTACAATGAGCAGTTCTTC.

This clonotype was observed many times. The rearrangement uses TRBV28 and TRBJ2-4; 10 nucleotides line up with TRBD2. The CDR3 spans 16 residues. Germline V gives CDR1 MDHEN, CDR2 SYDVKM. Germline trimming cut 5 bases from V and 0 bases from J; bases unmatched to any gene: 4. The CDR3 DNA follows: TGTGCCAGCAGTCTGAGACTAGCGGGAGCCAAAAACATTCAGTACTTC. This translates into CASSLRLAGAKNIQYF.

This clonotype occurred once. One end of the junction varies from germline; a read error may be responsible. This chain connects TRBV5-1 to TRBJ1-2; D gene unclear. In germline, CDR1 is SGHRS, CDR2 YFSETQ. The CDR3 sequence is 14 residues long. The CDR3 sequence is CASGLEGLGKGYTF. The CDR3 nucleotides are TGCGCCAGCGGCTTGGAGGGCCTGGGGAAGGGCTACACCTTC.

This clonotype came up many times. This chain uses TRBV9 with TRBJ2-1; possible D gene TRBD1, 5 bases. The CDR3 loop spans 13 amino acids. Looked up from germline, CDR1 is SGDLS and CDR2 is YYNGEE. V lost 0 bases to trimming and J lost 10 bases, with 11 bases between them. In nucleotides, the CDR3 is TGTGCCAGCAGCGTAGTCAGTACAGGCGAGCAGTTCTTC. Protein: CASSVVSTGEQFF.

This clonotype was seen many times. The chain recombines TRBV20-1 with TRBJ2-1; D is perhaps TRBD2 (6 bases). This CDR3 spans 16 amino acids. Trimming pared 0 bases from V and 4 bases from J, leaving 16 bases between. Germline loops: CDR1 DFQATT, CDR2 SNEGSKA (reference sequence). CDR3 loop: CSARDNTGESYNEQFF. The CDR3 nucleotides are TGCAGTGCTAGAGACAACACGGGAGAATCGTACAATGAGCAGTTCTTC.

This clonotype was observed many times. The V gene is TRBV28, the J gene TRBJ2-5; tentatively, D is TRBD1 or TRBD2 (5 bases each). The CDR3 loop spans 14 amino acids. CDR1 and CDR2 (germline): MDHEN, SYDVKM. V gave up 8 bases and J gave up 2 bases, with 15 bases separating them. CDR3 in DNA: TGTGCCAGCCGAGGGGACCCCGGGCAAGAGACCCAGTACTTC. This sequence encodes CASRGDPGQETQYF. Complete variable domain (other parts from reference TRBV28 and TRBJ2-5): DVKVTQSSRYLVKRTGEKVFLECVQDMDHENMFWYRQDPGLGLRLIYFSYDVKMKEKGDIPEGYSVSREKKERFSLILESASTNQTSMYLCASRGDPGQETQYFGPGTRLLVL.

The rearrangement uses TRBV20-1 and TRBJ2-4; 12 bases align to TRBD2. The J call may be wrong; the DNA end is better matched by TRBJ2-7. The CDR3 runs to 15 residues. Germline lookup yields CDR1 DFQATT and CDR2 SNEGSKA (reference sequence). The CDR3 DNA sequence: TGCAGTGCTAGAGGTCAGACTAGCGGGAGACACGAGCAGTACTTC. Translation: CSARGQTSGRHEQYF.

This clonotype was found many times. The CDR3 nucleotides are TGCGCCAGCAGCCTCCGGCCAGAAACCGCCTACGAGCAGTACTTC. Its protein is CASSLRPETAYEQYF. The chain couples TRBV5-1 to TRBJ2-7, with unresolved D. With 4 bases removed from V and 2 bases from J, the gap between germline ends came to 16 bases. The CDR3 runs 15 residues. Germline V lookup: CDR1 SGHRS, CDR2 YFSETQ.

This clonotype was counted at least ten times. This chain links TRBV7-2 with TRBJ1-2; D is perhaps TRBD1 (6 bases). CDR1 is SGHTA and CDR2 is FQGNSA in the germline V gene. The CDR3 is 14 residues long. Trimming stripped 4 bases from V and 0 bases from J, with 9 bases between. Written as DNA, the CDR3 is TGTGCCAGCAGCTCGGACAGAACTAACTATGGCTACACCTTC. Encoded protein: CASSSDRTNYGYTF.